This is a list of T cell receptor beta chains from one sample in a study of post-analysis software for immune sequencing data. TCRdb re-called the PCR reads through MiXCR, storing one row per CDR3 protein. The repertoire consists of a few hundred thousand distinct CDR3 sequences, with roughly 40% occurring once and the leading ten covering 7.6%. Sequenced sample: blood. Every receptor here comes from a girl between 2 and 10 years old with multiple sclerosis. CDR3s include the opening cysteine and the closing phenylalanine or tryptophan. Each record gives: CDR3 DNA, CDR3 protein, J gene, V gene, clone size, D gene. A D gene is named only where the DNA matches it firmly. Clone size is stated in some rows and not others, as once, few, many or a class when expanded.

CDR3nt: TGTGCCAGTCGGGGCCGCAATGAGCAGTTCTTC
CDR3aa: CASRGRNEQFF
j_gene: TRBJ2-1
v_gene: TRBV28
abundance: -
d_gene: -

CDR3nt: TGCAGTGCTAGGGGCCGTAGACAGAACACCGGGGAGCTGTTTTTT
CDR3aa: CSARGRRQNTGELFF
j_gene: TRBJ2-2
v_gene: TRBV20-1
abundance: once
d_gene: -

CDR3nt: TGTGCCAGCAGCGCCGGGACAGGGGACTACGAGCAGTACTTC
CDR3aa: CASSAGTGDYEQYF
j_gene: TRBJ2-7
v_gene: TRBV9
abundance: -
d_gene: TRBD1

CDR3nt: TGCAGCGTTGAAGCGGCTAGCTCCTACAATGAGCAGTACTTC
CDR3aa: CSVEAASSYNEQYF
j_gene: TRBJ2-7
v_gene: TRBV29-1
abundance: -
d_gene: -

CDR3nt: TGTGCCAGCAATCCCCGGGGAAGGACTAACTATGGCTACACCTTC
CDR3aa: CASNPRGRTNYGYTF
j_gene: TRBJ1-2
v_gene: TRBV28
abundance: -
d_gene: -

CDR3nt: TGCGCCAGCAGCCAAGTGCCCCGCTACGAGCAGTACTTC
CDR3aa: CASSQVPRYEQYF
j_gene: TRBJ2-7
v_gene: TRBV4-1
abundance: few
d_gene: -

CDR3nt: TGCAGCGTTATGACAGGGACCGGGGAGCTGTTTTTT
CDR3aa: CSVMTGTGELFF
j_gene: TRBJ2-2
v_gene: TRBV29-1
abundance: -
d_gene: TRBD1

CDR3nt: TGCAGCGCTAGCGGGACTAGGTACGAGCAGTACTTC
CDR3aa: CSASGTRYEQYF
j_gene: TRBJ2-7
v_gene: TRBV29-1
abundance: -
d_gene: TRBD2

CDR3nt: TGCAGCGCCCCGGGGAGCTTTAATGAAAAACTGTTTTTT
CDR3aa: CSAPGSFNEKLFF
j_gene: TRBJ1-4
v_gene: TRBV29-1
abundance: few
d_gene: -

CDR3nt: TGCAGCGTGTTCGGTGTCCATACGCAGTATTTT
CDR3aa: CSVFGVHTQYF
j_gene: TRBJ2-3
v_gene: TRBV29-1
abundance: few
d_gene: -

CDR3nt: TGTGCCAGCAGTTTAGCCCGGAAGGTTTACAATGAGCAGTTCTTC
CDR3aa: CASSLARKVYNEQFF
j_gene: TRBJ2-1
v_gene: TRBV28
abundance: few
d_gene: -

CDR3nt: TGTGCCAGCAGCTCGATAGCCAGTCAGAACACTGAAGCTTTCTTT
CDR3aa: CASSSIASQNTEAFF
j_gene: TRBJ1-1
v_gene: TRBV5-5
abundance: few
d_gene: -

CDR3nt: TGCAGTGCTCCACAGGGGGCAAACCAAGAGACCCGGTACTTC
CDR3aa: CSAPQGANQETRYF
j_gene: TRBJ2-5
v_gene: TRBV20-1
abundance: -
d_gene: TRBD1

CDR3nt: TGTGCCAGCAGCCCCGCTATGGGGCAGAGCTACGAGCAGTACTTC
CDR3aa: CASSPAMGQSYEQYF
j_gene: TRBJ2-7
v_gene: TRBV7-3
abundance: -
d_gene: -

CDR3nt: TGTGCCACCAGTGTATACAAGGGGGGAGAGACAGATACGCAGTATTTT
CDR3aa: CATSVYKGGETDTQYF
j_gene: TRBJ2-3
v_gene: TRBV24-1
abundance: few
d_gene: -

CDR3nt: TGTGCCAGCTCTAGGAAACAGGGGGTTTGGGGCTACACCTTC
CDR3aa: CASSRKQGVWGYTF
j_gene: TRBJ1-2
v_gene: TRBV6-5
abundance: -
d_gene: TRBD1

CDR3nt: TGTGCCAGCCGCGGCAGGGAAGATGGCTACACCTTC
CDR3aa: CASRGREDGYTF
j_gene: TRBJ1-2
v_gene: TRBV27
abundance: few
d_gene: -

CDR3nt: TGCAGTGCTAGACAGGCGGAAAACTCCTACAATGAGCAGTTCTTC
CDR3aa: CSARQAENSYNEQFF
j_gene: TRBJ2-1
v_gene: TRBV20-1
abundance: -
d_gene: -

CDR3nt: TGCGCCAGCATAGGACAGGGGGCTGACGAGACCCAGTACTTC
CDR3aa: CASIGQGADETQYF
j_gene: TRBJ2-5
v_gene: TRBV5-1
abundance: -
d_gene: TRBD1

CDR3nt: TGCAGCGCCAGCCGACTAGCGGGGTCCGATACGCAGTATTTT
CDR3aa: CSASRLAGSDTQYF
j_gene: TRBJ2-3
v_gene: TRBV29-1
abundance: -
d_gene: TRBD2

CDR3nt: TGCGCCAGCAGTGTTGGGTTTAGCACAGATACGCAGTATTTT
CDR3aa: CASSVGFSTDTQYF
j_gene: TRBJ2-3
v_gene: TRBV5-1
abundance: -
d_gene: -

CDR3nt: TGTGCCAGCAGCTCCCCGACTAGCGGGAGGTTAAATGAGCAGTTCTTC
CDR3aa: CASSSPTSGRLNEQFF
j_gene: TRBJ2-1
v_gene: TRBV7-9
abundance: few
d_gene: TRBD2

CDR3nt: TGTGCCAGCAGCGCCCATAGCGGGAGGGCGGGGGAGCTGTTTTTT
CDR3aa: CASSAHSGRAGELFF
j_gene: TRBJ2-2
v_gene: TRBV9
abundance: few
d_gene: TRBD2

CDR3nt: TGCGCCAGCAGCTGGGGGTGGGGGCCTTCCTACGAGCAGTACTTC
CDR3aa: CASSWGWGPSYEQYF
j_gene: TRBJ2-7
v_gene: TRBV5-1
abundance: -
d_gene: -

CDR3nt: TGTGCCACCACCGGGACAGGGAATAATTTACCCCTCCACTTT
CDR3aa: CATTGTGNNLPLHF
j_gene: TRBJ1-6
v_gene: TRBV6-5
abundance: few
d_gene: TRBD1

CDR3nt: TGCAGTGCTAGAGCCCCAACTAGCGGGATTTTCTACGAGCAGTACTTC
CDR3aa: CSARAPTSGIFYEQYF
j_gene: TRBJ2-7
v_gene: TRBV20-1
abundance: few
d_gene: TRBD2

CDR3nt: TGTGCCAGCAGTACTGGGTTCCCAGAGACCCAGTACTTC
CDR3aa: CASSTGFPETQYF
j_gene: TRBJ2-5
v_gene: TRBV12-3/TRBV12-4
abundance: few
d_gene: -

CDR3nt: TGCAGTGCTAGAGAATTGATCGGCTATGGCTACACCTTC
CDR3aa: CSARELIGYGYTF
j_gene: TRBJ1-2
v_gene: TRBV20-1
abundance: -
d_gene: -

CDR3nt: TGTGCCAGCAGCTTAGGGACAGGGAAAATGAAGACCCAGTACTTC
CDR3aa: CASSLGTGKMKTQYF
j_gene: TRBJ2-5
v_gene: TRBV13
abundance: -
d_gene: TRBD1

CDR3nt: TGCAGCGTTGAAAACCAGGGTAGGTCGTGGGAGCAGTACTTC
CDR3aa: CSVENQGRSWEQYF
j_gene: TRBJ2-7
v_gene: TRBV29-1
abundance: few
d_gene: -

CDR3nt: TGTGCCAGCAGTTCCTACACAGGGTACCAAGAGACCCAGTACTTC
CDR3aa: CASSSYTGYQETQYF
j_gene: TRBJ2-5
v_gene: TRBV12-3/TRBV12-4
abundance: -
d_gene: -

CDR3nt: TGTGCCAGCAGCCCGTGGAGGACGCAGTATTTT
CDR3aa: CASSPWRTQYF
j_gene: TRBJ2-3
v_gene: TRBV28
abundance: -
d_gene: -

CDR3nt: TGCAGTGCTCCGGCAGGCCCCTACGAGCAGTACTTC
CDR3aa: CSAPAGPYEQYF
j_gene: TRBJ2-7
v_gene: TRBV20-1
abundance: -
d_gene: -

CDR3nt: TGCAGCGCCTCTGTCACTGAAGCTTTCTTT
CDR3aa: CSASVTEAFF
j_gene: TRBJ1-1
v_gene: TRBV29-1
abundance: -
d_gene: -

CDR3nt: TGTGCCAGCAGATTCCCCTTGAAGAGGGGAGAAACCATCTATGGCTACACCTTC
CDR3aa: CASRFPLKRGETIYGYTF
j_gene: TRBJ1-2
v_gene: TRBV6-1
abundance: -
d_gene: -

CDR3nt: TGCGCCAGCAGCTTGTTGGCAGGCCGCAATCAGCCCCAGCATTTT
CDR3aa: CASSLLAGRNQPQHF
j_gene: TRBJ1-5
v_gene: TRBV5-1
abundance: few
d_gene: -

CDR3nt: TGTGCTAGTCGACAGCAATCCCACAATGAGCAGTTCTTC
CDR3aa: CASRQQSHNEQFF
j_gene: TRBJ2-1
v_gene: TRBV12-5
abundance: -
d_gene: -

CDR3nt: TGTGCCAGCAGCGGCCAGGGACAGGTCAAAAACATTCAGTACTTC
CDR3aa: CASSGQGQVKNIQYF
j_gene: TRBJ2-4
v_gene: TRBV7-2
abundance: -
d_gene: TRBD1

CDR3nt: TGCGCCAGCAGCTTCGGGTTCGCTAACTATGGCTACACCTTC
CDR3aa: CASSFGFANYGYTF
j_gene: TRBJ1-2
v_gene: TRBV5-1
abundance: -
d_gene: -

CDR3nt: TGTGCCAGCAGAGGTGGTAGACAGGCGAACTATGGCTACACCTTC
CDR3aa: CASRGGRQANYGYTF
j_gene: TRBJ1-2
v_gene: TRBV27
abundance: -
d_gene: -

CDR3nt: TGCAGTGCTAGAGAGCCCACAGGGTTGATCCAGCATTTT
CDR3aa: CSAREPTGLIQHF
j_gene: TRBJ1-5
v_gene: TRBV20-1
abundance: -
d_gene: -

CDR3nt: TGTGCCAGCAGCTTGACTCTAGCACAGTTTTACAATGAGCAGTTCTTC
CDR3aa: CASSLTLAQFYNEQFF
j_gene: TRBJ2-1
v_gene: TRBV11-2
abundance: -
d_gene: -

CDR3nt: TGTGCCAGCAGGGGACTAGCGGTTGGCACAGATACGCAGTATTTT
CDR3aa: CASRGLAVGTDTQYF
j_gene: TRBJ2-3
v_gene: TRBV6-6
abundance: once
d_gene: TRBD2

CDR3nt: TGTGCCAGCAGAGGACAGGCGCAGTTCTTC
CDR3aa: CASRGQAQFF
j_gene: TRBJ2-1
v_gene: TRBV12-3/TRBV12-4
abundance: -
d_gene: TRBD1

CDR3nt: TGTGCCAGCGGGACGGGGGGCCACAATGAGCAGTTCTTC
CDR3aa: CASGTGGHNEQFF
j_gene: TRBJ2-1
v_gene: TRBV9
abundance: -
d_gene: -

CDR3nt: TGTGCCAGCAGTATGGGACAGGGAGTAGATACGCAGTATTTT
CDR3aa: CASSMGQGVDTQYF
j_gene: TRBJ2-3
v_gene: TRBV28
abundance: -
d_gene: TRBD1

CDR3nt: TGTGCCAGCAGCGAGGTCGGGGGGCTCAATCAGCCCCAGCATTTT
CDR3aa: CASSEVGGLNQPQHF
j_gene: TRBJ1-5
v_gene: TRBV5-8
abundance: few
d_gene: -

CDR3nt: TGCAGCGTTGCTGATTTGGGCCGTTCCTACAATGAGCAGTTCTTC
CDR3aa: CSVADLGRSYNEQFF
j_gene: TRBJ2-1
v_gene: TRBV29-1
abundance: -
d_gene: -

CDR3nt: TGTGCCAGCAGGTTGGACAGATCTAACTATGGCTACACCTTC
CDR3aa: CASRLDRSNYGYTF
j_gene: TRBJ1-2
v_gene: TRBV12-3/TRBV12-4
abundance: once
d_gene: -

CDR3nt: TGTGCCACCAGCAGAGAGGCTTATAGCAATCAGCCCCAGCATTTT
CDR3aa: CATSREAYSNQPQHF
j_gene: TRBJ1-5
v_gene: TRBV15
abundance: -
d_gene: -

CDR3nt: TGTGCCATCACCCCAGGGACAGGGCGGGGAAGTACTGAAGCTTTCTTT
CDR3aa: CAITPGTGRGSTEAFF
j_gene: TRBJ1-1
v_gene: TRBV10-3
abundance: -
d_gene: TRBD1

CDR3nt: TGTGCCAGCAGTGCCCAGGACAGGAGGGGCACTGAAGTTTTCTTT
CDR3aa: CASSAQDRRGTEVFF
j_gene: TRBJ1-1
v_gene: TRBV12-3/TRBV12-4
abundance: -
d_gene: TRBD1

CDR3nt: TGTGCCAGCAGCCTGACACACCGGGACGGGTTCTACGAGCAGTACTTC
CDR3aa: CASSLTHRDGFYEQYF
j_gene: TRBJ2-7
v_gene: TRBV3-1
abundance: -
d_gene: -

CDR3nt: TGTGCCAGCAACCAAGGACAGGTGGGCTACACCTTC
CDR3aa: CASNQGQVGYTF
j_gene: TRBJ1-2
v_gene: TRBV5-5
abundance: few
d_gene: TRBD1

CDR3nt: TGTGCCAGCAGTGGGAAGGACCGCTACAATGAGCAGTTCTTC
CDR3aa: CASSGKDRYNEQFF
j_gene: TRBJ2-1
v_gene: TRBV2
abundance: -
d_gene: -

CDR3nt: TGTGCCACCAGTGATGACCACCGGACTGAAGATACGCAGTATTTT
CDR3aa: CATSDDHRTEDTQYF
j_gene: TRBJ2-3
v_gene: TRBV24-1
abundance: -
d_gene: -

CDR3nt: TGCGCCAGCAGCCCGGGTGGTTTTCCCTACGAGCAGTACTTC
CDR3aa: CASSPGGFPYEQYF
j_gene: TRBJ2-7
v_gene: TRBV4-1
abundance: few
d_gene: -